This TCR beta chain was profiled in a study of control samples from healthy donors and cancer patients. The germline CDR1 and CDR2 sequences are MNHEY and SVGEGT. With V trimmed by 2 bases and J by 0 bases, 5 bases remained unmatched. The CDR3 is 18 amino acids. Some clones are missing from TCRdb's copy, which holds only in-frame ones; the method was immunoSEQ multiplex PCR. The sample records tens of thousands of clones, roughly nine tenths being singletons. The clonotype comes from a man between 60 and 75 years old with colorectal cancer. The J gene is TRBJ2-6, the V gene TRBV6-2 or TRBV6-3; 9 positions agree with TRBD1. Material for sequencing was PBMCs. This CDR3 reads CASSYHGQGPSGANVLTF. The CDR3, as DNA: TGTGCCAGCAGTTACCATGGACAGGGGCCCTCTGGGGCCAACGTCCTGACTTTC.